This TCR beta chain was sequenced during a study of PD-L1 blockade in urothelial cancer (dated by TCRdb to 2017 to 2019). Context from the whole study: All patients started therapy in about 2014 and received atezolizumab 1,200 mg intravenously every 3 weeks. About 85% of the roughly 29 patients were males with bladder-origin urothelial cancer, and about 65% of the 29 reported a prior smoking history. An ECOG performance status of 0 or 1 was recorded for the patients, and 0 to 3 prior chemotherapy regimens had been received by the patients. Blood samples were analyzed at 3 weeks after treatment start (second dose) and at 6 weeks after treatment start. Blood samples yielded a median of roughly 140,000 T cells and more than 75,000 unique TCRs, with median clonality 0.080. The study, an exploratory multi-omic analysis, examined somatic, immune and clinical correlates of response to PD-L1 blockade with atezolizumab in urothelial cancer. TCR sequencing covered pretreatment tumor samples and matched, serially collected peripheral blood taken before and after atezolizumab treatment. Progression-free survival longer than 6 months counted as durable clinical benefit, and TCR features were additionally tested against both progression-free and overall survival. In the same patients who had TCR sequencing, pretreatment tumors also underwent whole exome sequencing and RNA sequencing. Durable clinical benefit was achieved by nine patients but not by the remaining 20. Some 30 patients had pretreatment blood TCR-seq, some 24 had at least one posttreatment blood collection, and some 24 had tumor TCR-seq.

The full study reports these points: Small sample size (n of about 30) and many exploratory analyses mean the results are intended to be hypothesis-generating. A pretreatment peripheral blood TCR clonality below the median was linked to improved progression-free and overall survival. Greater expansion of tumor-associated TCR clones in peripheral blood 3 weeks after the start of treatment was observed in patients with durable benefit (n of about 22, p = 0.022).

The germline V gene gives CDR1 as SGHRS and CDR2 as YFSETQ. The V end loses 3 bases and the J end loses 0 bases, and a stretch of 6 bases separates them. Including cysteine and phenylalanine, the CDR3 has 14 amino acids. The DNA shown is the 42-base CDR3, in frame from base 1. In the paper's terms, the time point label means: peripheral blood 6 weeks after treatment start. The cohort comprised around 30 patients with locally advanced or metastatic urothelial carcinoma treated at Memorial Sloan Kettering on a trial protocol. Peripheral blood mononuclear cells were collected pretreatment and during treatment, with between 1 and 8 total time points obtained per patient. The Qiagen DNeasy Blood extraction kit was used to purify genomic DNA from total PBMCs and tumor samples. PBMCs were collected pretreatment and during treatment, and were isolated and stored as previously described. With respect to this clone: The target of this receptor is not known. The input lacks base qualities; no much larger clone sits a single base away.

Synthetic TCR analog templates were spiked into each PCR so that absolute template abundance could be estimated from read counts. Using the immunoSEQ assay, TCRbeta CDR3 regions were amplified from genomic DNA with bias-controlled V and J gene primers. Rearranged TCRbeta segments were sequenced at approximately 20X coverage. In the source study's methods: Clustering was used to correct sequencing errors, and CDR3s were annotated against IMGT to assign V, D and J genes. Downstream analyses used only productive TCRbeta rearrangements and left out out-of-frame or stop-codon sequences. Clonality was computed as one minus Shannon entropy normalized by the log of the number of unique productive sequences. Clones differing between time points or between blood and tumor were identified by Fisher's exact test with Benjamini-Hochberg correction at adjusted p below 0.01. TCRdb limited this immuneACCESS table to in-frame rearrangements with V and J called. A share of clones is missing; checked studies link under half to unresolved V genes, and the rest is unexplained. Clone size and the V and J calls come from that table; the DNA yielded D and trimming. This sample is represented by approximately 83,000 clones; 70% to 90% of them were singletons. Clones ranked in the top ten supply over 7.5% of the sample.

The sequenced sample was PBMCs, obtained around atezolizumab (anti-PD-L1) treatment. The receptor was isolated from a man in his 70s with urothelial cancer. The rearrangement joined TRBV5-1 to TRBJ1-4, with an unclear D gene assignment. In nucleotide form, the sequence is TGCGCCAGCAGCTCAACTGCAACTAATGAAAAACTGTTTTTT. Translated, this gives CASSSTATNEKLFF.